What follows describes a single TCR beta chain. No antigen is known for it. TCRdb itself ran the 5' RACE reads through MiXCR, one entry per CDR3 protein. Of approximately 230,000 distinct CDR3 sequences in the sample, roughly 13% were seen once. The germline gives CDR1 MNHEY, CDR2 SVGEGT. V was pared by 6 bases and J by 1 base, with 7 bases between. The CDR3 sequence is 12 residues long. This entry comes from a study of identical twins. Study-level findings and limits: Cord blood beta clonotypes that were abundant carried fewer insertions, and memory repertoires showed no such trend.

The TCR sequence derives from a young woman in good health. Sequences were obtained from memory (CD45RO+) T cells sorted from blood. The chain is built from TRBV6-2 or TRBV6-3 and TRBJ2-7; D not resolved. DNA of the CDR3: TGTGCCAGCAGCCCTACATCCTACGAGCAGTACTTC. Translated: CASSPTSYEQYF.